This T cell receptor (beta chain) was observed in a study of CD8 T cells in Susac syndrome. Random hexamers were used to reverse transcribe roughly 0.45 to 1 ug of RNA. TCRdb reprocessed the immunoSEQ multiplex PCR reads via MiXCR and lists one record per CDR3 protein. The table lists over 140,000 distinct CDR3 sequences, around 93% of them singletons. Germline CDR1 and CDR2: MDHEN and SYDVKM. The ends lost 5 bases at V and 7 bases at J; junction bases unmatched: 10. CDR3 size: 16 residues. This clonotype originated in a human donor with Susac syndrome. The chain carries TRBV28 and TRBJ1-4; 10 bases map to TRBD1. Material: CD4+ T cells from PBMCs. The CDR3 coding sequence is TGTGCCAGCAGTCCACCCTGGGGGACAGGGGTTGAAAAACTGTTTTTT. Protein sequence: CASSPPWGTGVEKLFF. The whole variable domain, filled in from reference TRBV28 and TRBJ1-4, reads DVKVTQSSRYLVKRTGEKVFLECVQDMDHENMFWYRQDPGLGLRLIYFSYDVKMKEKGDIPEGYSVSREKKERFSLILESASTNQTSMYLCASSPPWGTGVEKLFFGSGTQLSVL.